A selection of T cell receptor beta chains follows, all from one sample in a study of shared clonotypes between healthy human individuals. Clones were read by immunoSEQ multiplex PCR, and TCRdb kept only the in-frame ones, dropping some. Of hundreds of thousands of clones listed, around 81% are singletons. Sequencing was done on a sample of PBMCs. The receptors originated from a woman in her thirties or forties in good health. Some clones in this sample may be carry-over from other donors' samples. Both conserved end residues are part of each CDR3. Fields, in order: V gene, D gene, CDR3 length, CDR3 protein. The D gene is left open where the match is weak.

v_gene: TRBV19; d_gene: .; len: 14; CDR3aa: CASSISAGSYEQYF
v_gene: TRBV15; d_gene: .; len: 15; CDR3aa: CATSRESSGANVLTF
v_gene: TRBV28; d_gene: TRBD1; len: 15; CDR3aa: CASSPSGQTLYEQYF
v_gene: TRBV28; d_gene: TRBD2; len: 16; CDR3aa: CASPPPGLAGLGGQFF
v_gene: TRBV27; d_gene: .; len: 13; CDR3aa: CASSLWSYNEQFF
v_gene: TRBV7-9; d_gene: TRBD1; len: 15; CDR3aa: CASSPGQSANYGYTF
v_gene: TRBV19; d_gene: TRBD2; len: 15; CDR3aa: CASSISSGRAGELFF
v_gene: TRBV6-1; d_gene: .; len: 15; CDR3aa: CASRVPERLNYGYTF
v_gene: TRBV10-2; d_gene: TRBD1; len: 14; CDR3aa: CASSETGAETEAFF
v_gene: TRBV7-6; d_gene: TRBD2; len: 15; CDR3aa: CASSRTSGRFDEQFF
v_gene: TRBV4-3; d_gene: .; len: 13; CDR3aa: CASSQVDGNEQYF
v_gene: TRBV9; d_gene: TRBD1; len: 14; CDR3aa: CASSPGTDNYGYTF
v_gene: TRBV4-1; d_gene: .; len: 16; CDR3aa: CASSQVLRDMNYGYTF
v_gene: TRBV15; d_gene: TRBD2; len: 14; CDR3aa: CATSRDQAGREQFF
v_gene: TRBV14; d_gene: .; len: 15; CDR3aa: CASSLVPEAYNEQFF